The 27 T cell receptor beta chains reported below all come from one sample, sequenced in a study of blood T cell repertoires in COVID-19. Here immunoSEQ multiplex PCR was the method, and the copy in TCRdb shows in-frame clones only, minus some. The table has 200,000 or so clones, roughly three quarters seen once. The source material was peripheral blood. The receptor set was obtained from a man aged 60 to 69 with active or convalescent COVID-19.

The chain employs TRBV28 and TRBJ2-3; 12 nucleotides match TRBD2. Trimming at V came to 4 bases and at J to 5 bases, leaving 16 bases not matched to a gene. Germline loops: CDR1 MDHEN, CDR2 SYDVKM. CDR3 length equals 19 residues. The DNA of the CDR3 is TGTGCCAGCAGTTCCGACTCTAGGGGGACTAGCGGGTCAAAAGATACGCAGTATTTT. Translation gives CASSSDSRGTSGSKDTQYF.

The chain links TRBV4-1 to TRBJ2-7; 7 nucleotides match TRBD1. The CDR3 runs 14 residues. J was trimmed by 6 bases and V by 4 bases; bases with no gene match: 9. The germline V gene encodes CDR1 MGHRA and CDR2 YSYEKL. The CDR3 DNA follows: TGCGCCAGCAGCCGAAACAGGGGAAGGTGCGAGCAGTACTTC. Amino acids: CASSRNRGRCEQYF.

The CDR3 loop reads CATPPTGRDWETQYF. In DNA form, the CDR3 reads TGTGCCACCCCCCCAACAGGGAGGGATTGGGAGACCCAGTACTTC. V usage is TRBV24-1 and J usage is TRBJ2-5, with D possibly being TRBD2 (7 bases). The germline V and J ends were trimmed by 9 bases and 5 bases, with 21 bases remaining between them. Germline V lookup: CDR1 KGHDR, CDR2 SFDVKD. This CDR3 region has 15 residues.

This clone has only one observation. The CDR3 DNA reads as TGTGCCAGCAGTCAATTAGCGGGAGGTAGCTCCTACGAGCAGTACTTC. This translates into CASSQLAGGSSYEQYF. The rearrangement links TRBV2 to TRBJ2-7; 10 bases match TRBD2. Trimming cost V 5 bases and J 0 bases; bases outside gene matches: 7. The CDR3 consists of 16 residues. The germline V gene encodes CDR1 SNHLY and CDR2 FYNNEI.

This clone turned up a few times. The rearrangement uses TRBV28 and TRBJ2-5, with 8 positions matching TRBD2. V shed 2 bases, J shed 1 base, and the junction held 0 bases outside the gene matches. Looked up from germline, CDR1 is MDHEN and CDR2 is SYDVKM. The CDR3 consists of 14 residues. The CDR3 loop reads CASSLLAGQETQYF. The CDR3 nucleotides read TGTGCCAGCAGTTTACTAGCGGGCCAAGAGACCCAGTACTTC. The full variable domain, rest sourced from reference TRBV28 and TRBJ2-5, is DVKVTQSSRYLVKRTGEKVFLECVQDMDHENMFWYRQDPGLGLRLIYFSYDVKMKEKGDIPEGYSVSREKKERFSLILESASTNQTSMYLCASSLLAGQETQYFGPGTRLLVL.

This chain connects TRBV6-6 to TRBJ2-7; D not certain. The CDR3 is 15 residues long. With 6 bases removed from V and 6 bases from J, the gap between germline ends came to 21 bases. Per germline, CDR1 MNHNY and CDR2 SVGAGI (reference sequence). Here the CDR3 DNA reads TGTGCCAGCAGCGCGCCGACTCGCCCGGCCGGCGAGCAGTACTTC. Encoded protein: CASSAPTRPAGEQYF.

V gene TRBV4-1 combines with J gene TRBJ2-1; 9 nucleotides match TRBD2. The CDR3 has 17 residues. V dropped 4 bases and J dropped 8; count of bases not matched to a gene: 15. Per germline, CDR1 MGHRA and CDR2 YSYEKL. The CDR3 DNA reads TGCGCCAGCAGCCCTTACCGGGGCGGGACTAGCATCGATGAGCAGTTCTTC. As protein: CASSPYRGGTSIDEQFF.

This clone was counted between two and nine times. The chain joins TRBV5-6 to TRBJ2-1; D unresolved. Germline lookup yields CDR1 SGHDT and CDR2 YYEEEE. The V end lost 6 bases, the J end lost 2 bases, and 12 bases lay between the germline ends. This CDR3 comprises 14 residues. This CDR3 is CASTFRFPYNEQFF. CDR3 DNA sequence: TGTGCCAGCACCTTCCGGTTCCCCTACAATGAGCAGTTCTTC.

The rearrangement links TRBV10-3 to TRBJ2-7, with 8 bases lining up with TRBD2. The CDR3 covers 14 residues. V shed 5 bases, J shed 7 bases, and the junction held 10 bases outside the gene matches. Germline V lookup: CDR1 ENHRY, CDR2 SYGVKD. The CDR3 is CAISNIAGSGEQYF. The DNA for the CDR3 is TGTGCCATCAGTAATATAGCGGGATCAGGAGAGCAGTACTTC.

This clone was seen ten or more times. The rearrangement links TRBV5-1 to TRBJ2-1; 11 bases are shared with TRBD1. The V segment lost 5 bases and the J segment 6 bases; nucleotides outside the gene matches: 4. CDR1 and CDR2 (germline): SGHRS, YFSETQ. The CDR3 totals 14 residues. In DNA, the CDR3 is TGCGCCAGCAGTGTCGGGACAGGGGGCAATGAGCAGTTCTTC. Amino acids: CASSVGTGGNEQFF.

The rearrangement links TRBV7-8 to TRBJ2-7, with 9 positions matching TRBD1. The CDR3 runs to 15 residues. The germline V gene encodes CDR1 SGHVS and CDR2 FQNEAQ. V was clipped by 3 bases and J by 1 base; unmatched bases: 4. The CDR3 DNA reads as TGTGCCAGCAGCTTCGGACAGGGGCCATCCTACGAGCAGTACTTC. Protein sequence: CASSFGQGPSYEQYF.

Written as DNA, the CDR3 is TGTGCCAGCAGGCAAAACAGGGGGAGTGGGGCCAACGTCCTGACTTTC. As protein: CASRQNRGSGANVLTF. The rearrangement uses TRBV7-9 and TRBJ2-6; 8 bases match TRBD1. CDR3 length: 16 amino acids. The V segment lost 6 bases and the J segment 3 bases; nucleotides outside the gene matches: 7. Germline CDR1 is SEHNR and CDR2 is FQNEAQ (reference sequence).

V usage is TRBV18 and J usage is TRBJ1-5; D might be TRBD1 (6 bases). Trimming removed 6 bases at V and 5 bases at J, with 11 bases between. Per germline, CDR1 KGHSH and CDR2 LQKENI. CDR3 length: 13 residues. The CDR3 reads CASSLQGDQPQHF. DNA of the CDR3: TGTGCCAGCTCTCTACAGGGTGATCAGCCCCAGCATTTT.

This clone was picked up many times. The chain links TRBV30 to TRBJ2-3, with D possibly TRBD1 on 6 matching bases. V was pared by 0 bases and J by 4 bases, with 8 bases between. CDR3 size: 13 residues. Germline V lookup: CDR1 GTSNPN, CDR2 SVGIG (reference sequence). The CDR3 region has the DNA TGTGCCTGGAGTGTAGGGGGAGCAGATACGCAGTATTTT. It is translated as CAWSVGGADTQYF.

This clone was counted a single time. The chain carries TRBV9 and TRBJ2-1; D may be TRBD1 (5 bases). V lost 0 bases, J lost 5 bases, and 9 bases lay in between. CDR1 and CDR2 from the germline V gene are SGDLS and YYNGEE. The CDR3 consists of 14 residues. The CDR3 spells CASSVEGADNEQFF. For the CDR3, the DNA is TGTGCCAGCAGCGTAGAAGGGGCCGACAATGAGCAGTTCTTC.

The gene calls are TRBV29-1 and TRBJ2-2, with D possibly matching TRBD2 (6 bases). V lost 7 bases and J lost 4, with 22 bases in between. The CDR3 has 16 residues. Germline assignment: CDR1 SQVTM and CDR2 ANQGSEA. The CDR3 region is CSARGEVARPTGELFF. CDR3 in DNA: TGCAGCGCCCGAGGGGAGGTGGCCCGTCCCACCGGGGAGCTGTTTTTT.

The V and J genes are TRBV28 and TRBJ2-5; TRBD1 agrees at 7 bases. V lost 7 bases, J lost 2 bases, and 10 bases stayed unmatched. The length of the CDR3 is 15 residues. In germline, CDR1 is MDHEN, CDR2 SYDVKM. CDR3 sequence reads: CASTNTPGQQETQYF. The CDR3 DNA is TGTGCCAGCACCAATACCCCGGGACAGCAAGAGACCCAGTACTTC.

For this clone: The sample carries other DNA sequences with the same CDR3. V usage is TRBV11-3 and J usage is TRBJ2-3; possible D gene TRBD1, 6 bases. Trimming shortened V by 2 bases and J by 1 base, and 13 bases separated the two germline ends. The CDR3 covers 16 residues. Germline CDR1 and CDR2: SGHNT and YENEEA. For the CDR3, the DNA is TGTGCCAGCAGCTTAAGTGGGGGCGCGGGCACAGATACGCAGTATTTT. Translated, it gives CASSLSGGAGTDTQYF.

This clone was observed a handful of times. The chain couples TRBV19 to TRBJ2-7; maybe TRBD2 (7 bases). V lost 2 bases and J 2 bases, leaving 10 bases between the germline ends. The CDR3 has 14 residues. CDR1 is LNHDA, CDR2 SQIVND, per germline (reference sequence). The CDR3 region has the DNA TGTGCCAGTAGTATAAGGGGGGGAACCTACGAGCAGTACTTC. This encodes CASSIRGGTYEQYF. Full variable domain (outside the CDR3, taken from reference TRBV19 and TRBJ2-7): DGGITQSPKYLFRKEGQNVTLSCEQNLNHDAMYWYRQDPGQGLRLIYYSQIVNDFQKGDIAEGYSVSREKKESFPLTVTSAQKNPTAFYLCASSIRGGTYEQYFGPGTRLTVT.

The rearrangement links TRBV19 to TRBJ1-2, with 8 bases that match TRBD1. V lost 7 bases and J lost 4; bases outside the gene matches: 5. The germline CDR1 and CDR2 sequences are LNHDA and SQIVND (reference sequence). There are 13 residues in the CDR3. The CDR3 coding sequence is TGTGCCAGTAAGAGACAGGGGCCCTATGGCTACACCTTC. It encodes CASKRQGPYGYTF. Looking up the rest from reference TRBV19 and TRBJ1-2 gives the full variable domain: DGGITQSPKYLFRKEGQNVTLSCEQNLNHDAMYWYRQDPGQGLRLIYYSQIVNDFQKGDIAEGYSVSREKKESFPLTVTSAQKNPTAFYLCASKRQGPYGYTFGSGTRLTVV.

This clone turned up a few times. The chain employs TRBV7-2 and TRBJ1-2, with 10 bases aligning to TRBD1. Trimming at V came to 6 bases and at J to 6 bases, leaving 4 bases not matched to a gene. CDR1 and CDR2 from the germline V gene are SGHTA and FQGNSA. The CDR3 contains 13 residues. The CDR3 spells CASRRQGADGYTF. In DNA, the CDR3 is TGTGCCAGCAGACGACAGGGGGCCGATGGCTACACCTTC.

The V and J genes are TRBV11-3 and TRBJ2-2; 7 nucleotides align to TRBD1. The CDR3 extends over 15 amino acids. The V and J ends lost 1 base and 6 bases, in that order; junction bases with no gene match: 5. The V gene's germline CDR1 is SGHNT and CDR2 YENEEA. The CDR3 nucleotides are TGTGCCAGCAGCTTAGGGACAGGACCCTCCGGGGAGCTGTTTTTT. Its translation: CASSLGTGPSGELFF.

CDR3 sequence (DNA): TGTGCCAGCAGTCCGCATGGAACTAGCACCTCCTACGAGCAGTACTTC. Residues: CASSPHGTSTSYEQYF. The chain couples TRBV28 to TRBJ2-7; D is possibly TRBD2 (6 bases). This CDR3 has 16 residues. Trimming took off 5 bases at V and 0 bases at J, with 17 bases between the two ends. Per germline, CDR1 MDHEN and CDR2 SYDVKM.

This clone was seen a handful of times. The chain is built from TRBV9 and TRBJ2-7; a weak D match, TRBD1 (9 bases). CDR3 size: 18 residues. The germline V and J ends were trimmed by 3 bases and 3 bases, with 25 bases remaining between them. The V gene's germline CDR1 is SGDLS and CDR2 YYNGEE. The DNA of the CDR3 is TGTGCCAGCAGCGGGGACAGGGAACTAGCGGTACCGATCTACGAGCAGTACTTC. This sequence encodes CASSGDRELAVPIYEQYF. Together with reference TRBV9 and TRBJ2-7, the CDR3 gives the full variable domain: DSGVTQTPKHLITATGQRVTLRCSPRSGDLSVYWYQQSLDQGLQFLIQYYNGEERAKGNILERFSAQQFPDLHSELNLSSLELGDSALYFCASSGDRELAVPIYEQYFGPGTRLTVT.

This chain joins TRBV7-2 and TRBJ1-2; 10 nucleotides agree with TRBD1. CDR1 is SGHTA, CDR2 FQGNSA, per germline. This CDR3 is built from 15 residues. V gave up 0 bases and J gave up 8 bases; unmatched junction bases: 6. CDR3 region: CASSLATGGAEGYTF. The CDR3 DNA follows: TGTGCCAGCAGCTTAGCGACAGGGGGCGCTGAAGGCTACACCTTC.

This chain uses TRBV27 with TRBJ2-1, with 10 bases that match TRBD2. Germline V CDR1 and CDR2: MNHEY, SMNVEV (reference sequence). The CDR3 totals 17 residues. Trimming removed 2 bases from V and 8 bases from J; junction bases left unmatched: 12. The CDR3 DNA sequence: TGTGCCAGCAGTTTAAAGCCACTAGCGGGGCCCCTGGATGAGCAGTTCTTC. Amino acids: CASSLKPLAGPLDEQFF.

The chain recombines TRBV7-9 with TRBJ2-5; 10 bases match TRBD1. The CDR3 totals 17 residues. The germline gives CDR1 SEHNR, CDR2 FQNEAQ (reference sequence). The J segment lost 7 bases and the V segment lost 2 bases, leaving 13 bases of the junction unmatched. The CDR3 loop is CASSLWDRGPGAGTQYF. The CDR3 DNA sequence: TGTGCCAGCAGCTTATGGGACAGGGGCCCGGGGGCAGGGACCCAGTACTTC.